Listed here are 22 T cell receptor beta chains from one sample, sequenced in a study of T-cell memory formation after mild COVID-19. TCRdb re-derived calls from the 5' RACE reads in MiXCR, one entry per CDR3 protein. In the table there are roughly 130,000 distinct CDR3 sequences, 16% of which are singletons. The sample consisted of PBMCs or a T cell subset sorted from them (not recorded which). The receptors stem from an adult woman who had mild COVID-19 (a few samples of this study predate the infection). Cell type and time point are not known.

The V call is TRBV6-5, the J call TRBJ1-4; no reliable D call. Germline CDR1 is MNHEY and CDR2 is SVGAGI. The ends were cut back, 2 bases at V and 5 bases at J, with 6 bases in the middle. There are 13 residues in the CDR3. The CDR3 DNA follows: TGTGCCAGCAGTTACGCGGGAAATGAAAAACTGTTTTTT. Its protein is CASSYAGNEKLFF.

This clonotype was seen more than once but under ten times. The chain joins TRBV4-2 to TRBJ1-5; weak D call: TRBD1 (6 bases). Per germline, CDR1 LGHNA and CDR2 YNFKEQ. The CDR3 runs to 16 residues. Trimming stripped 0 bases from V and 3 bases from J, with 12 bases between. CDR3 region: CASSQDKGGHNQPQHF. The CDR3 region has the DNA TGTGCCAGCAGCCAAGATAAGGGGGGACACAATCAGCCCCAGCATTTT.

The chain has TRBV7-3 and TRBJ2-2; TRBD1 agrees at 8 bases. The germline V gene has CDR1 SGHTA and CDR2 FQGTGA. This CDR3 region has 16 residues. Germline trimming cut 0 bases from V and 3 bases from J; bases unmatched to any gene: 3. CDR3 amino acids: CASSLTTGADTGELFF. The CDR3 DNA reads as TGTGCCAGCAGCTTAACGACAGGGGCGGACACCGGGGAGCTGTTTTTT.

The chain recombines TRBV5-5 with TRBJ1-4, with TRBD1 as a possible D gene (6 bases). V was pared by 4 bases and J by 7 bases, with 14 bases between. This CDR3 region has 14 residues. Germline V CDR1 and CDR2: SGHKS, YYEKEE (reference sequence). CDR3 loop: CASSGRQDFEKLFF. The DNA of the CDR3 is TGTGCCAGCAGCGGGAGACAGGATTTTGAAAAACTGTTTTTT.

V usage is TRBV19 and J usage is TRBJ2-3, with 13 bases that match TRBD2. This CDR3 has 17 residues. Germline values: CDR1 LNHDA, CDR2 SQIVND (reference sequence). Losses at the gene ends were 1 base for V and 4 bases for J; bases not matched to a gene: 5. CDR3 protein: CASSIALGLAGPDTQYF. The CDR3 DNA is TGTGCCAGTAGTATAGCCCTGGGACTAGCGGGGCCAGATACGCAGTATTTT.

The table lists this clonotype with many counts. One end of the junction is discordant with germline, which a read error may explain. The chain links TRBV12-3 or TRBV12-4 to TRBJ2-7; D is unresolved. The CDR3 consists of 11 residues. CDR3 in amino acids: CASSLVYEQYF. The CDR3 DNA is TGTGCCAGCAGCTTAGTTTACGAGCAGTACTTC.

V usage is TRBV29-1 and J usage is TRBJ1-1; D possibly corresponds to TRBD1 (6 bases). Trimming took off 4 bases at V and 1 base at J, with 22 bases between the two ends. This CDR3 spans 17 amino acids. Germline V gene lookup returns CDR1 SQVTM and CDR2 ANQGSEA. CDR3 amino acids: CSVAEQQGLRGNTEAFF. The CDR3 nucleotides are TGCAGCGTTGCGGAGCAACAGGGACTACGGGGGAACACTGAAGCTTTCTTT.

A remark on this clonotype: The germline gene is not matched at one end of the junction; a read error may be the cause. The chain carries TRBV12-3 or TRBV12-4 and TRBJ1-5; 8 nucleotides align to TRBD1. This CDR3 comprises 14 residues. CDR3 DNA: TGTGCCAGCAGTTTAGGGACAGGGAAGCAGCCCAAGCATTTT. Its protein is CASSLGTGKQPKHF.

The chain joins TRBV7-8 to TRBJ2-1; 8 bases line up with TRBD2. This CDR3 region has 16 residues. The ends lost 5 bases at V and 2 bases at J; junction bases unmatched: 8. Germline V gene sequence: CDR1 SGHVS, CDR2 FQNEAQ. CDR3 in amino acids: CASSTLNSGTYNEQFF. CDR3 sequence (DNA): TGTGCCAGCAGCACTCTGAATAGCGGGACCTACAATGAGCAGTTCTTC.

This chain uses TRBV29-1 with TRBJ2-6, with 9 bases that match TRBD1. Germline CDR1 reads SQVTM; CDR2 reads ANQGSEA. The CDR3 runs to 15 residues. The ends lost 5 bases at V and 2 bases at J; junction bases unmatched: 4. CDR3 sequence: CSVCTGGPGANVLTF. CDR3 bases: TGCAGCGTTTGCACAGGGGGCCCTGGGGCCAACGTCCTGACTTTC.

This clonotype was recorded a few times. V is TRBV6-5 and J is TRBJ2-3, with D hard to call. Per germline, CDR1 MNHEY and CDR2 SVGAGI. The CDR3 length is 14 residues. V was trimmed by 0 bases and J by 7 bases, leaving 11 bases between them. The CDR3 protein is CASSYSGHINTQYF. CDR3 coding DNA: TGTGCCAGCAGTTACTCGGGCCACATAAATACGCAGTATTTT.

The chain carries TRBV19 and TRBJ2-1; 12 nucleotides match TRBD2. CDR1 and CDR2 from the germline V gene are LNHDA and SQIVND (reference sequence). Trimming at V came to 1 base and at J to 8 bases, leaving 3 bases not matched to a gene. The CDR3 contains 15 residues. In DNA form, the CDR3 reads TGTGCCAGTAGTATAGCGGCTAGCGGGAGGGATGAGCAGTTCTTC. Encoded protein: CASSIAASGRDEQFF.

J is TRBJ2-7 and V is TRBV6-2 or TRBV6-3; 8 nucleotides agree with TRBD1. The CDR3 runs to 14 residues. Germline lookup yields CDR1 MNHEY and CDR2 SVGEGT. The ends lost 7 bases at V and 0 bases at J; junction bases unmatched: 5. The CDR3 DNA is TGTGCCAGCACCAAAACAGGGGGCTCCTACGAGCAGTACTTC. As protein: CASTKTGGSYEQYF.

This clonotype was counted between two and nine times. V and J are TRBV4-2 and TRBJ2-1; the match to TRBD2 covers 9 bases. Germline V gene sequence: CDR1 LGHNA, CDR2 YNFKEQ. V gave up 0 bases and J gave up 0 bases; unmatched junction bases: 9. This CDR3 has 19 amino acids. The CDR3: CASSQETLAGKLSYNEQFF. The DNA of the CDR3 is TGTGCCAGCAGCCAAGAAACCCTAGCGGGAAAGCTCTCCTACAATGAGCAGTTCTTC.

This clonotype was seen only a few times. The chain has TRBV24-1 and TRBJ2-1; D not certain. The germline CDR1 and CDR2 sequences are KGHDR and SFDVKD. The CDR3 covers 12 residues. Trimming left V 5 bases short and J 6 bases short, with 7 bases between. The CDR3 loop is CATSAESNEQFF. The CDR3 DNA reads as TGTGCCACCAGTGCCGAATCCAATGAGCAGTTCTTC.

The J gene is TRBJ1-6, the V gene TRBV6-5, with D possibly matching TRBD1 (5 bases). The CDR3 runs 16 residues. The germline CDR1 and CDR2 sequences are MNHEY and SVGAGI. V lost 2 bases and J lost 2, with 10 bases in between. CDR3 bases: TGTGCCAGCAGTTACAGCCCGGGACCCTATAATTCACCCCTCCACTTT. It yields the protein CASSYSPGPYNSPLHF.

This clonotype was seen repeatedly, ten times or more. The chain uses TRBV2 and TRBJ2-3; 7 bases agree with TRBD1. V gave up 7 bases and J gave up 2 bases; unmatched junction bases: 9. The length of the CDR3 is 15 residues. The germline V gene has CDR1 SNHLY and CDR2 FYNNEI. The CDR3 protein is CASTVTGSFTDTQYF. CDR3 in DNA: TGTGCCAGCACCGTGACAGGGTCTTTCACAGATACGCAGTATTTT.

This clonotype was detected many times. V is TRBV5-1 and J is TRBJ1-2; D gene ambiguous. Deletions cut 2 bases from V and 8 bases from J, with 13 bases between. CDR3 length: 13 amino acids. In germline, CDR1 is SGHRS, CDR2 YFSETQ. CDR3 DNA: TGCGCCAGCAGCTTTCGAGGAATGCACGGCTACACCTTC. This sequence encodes CASSFRGMHGYTF.

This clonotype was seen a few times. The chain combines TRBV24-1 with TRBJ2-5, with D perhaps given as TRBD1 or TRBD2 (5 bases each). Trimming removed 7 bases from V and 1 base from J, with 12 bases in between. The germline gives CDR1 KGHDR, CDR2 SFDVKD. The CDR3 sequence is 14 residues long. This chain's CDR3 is CATRSRDGQETQYF. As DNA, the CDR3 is TGTGCCACCAGATCGAGGGACGGCCAAGAGACCCAGTACTTC.

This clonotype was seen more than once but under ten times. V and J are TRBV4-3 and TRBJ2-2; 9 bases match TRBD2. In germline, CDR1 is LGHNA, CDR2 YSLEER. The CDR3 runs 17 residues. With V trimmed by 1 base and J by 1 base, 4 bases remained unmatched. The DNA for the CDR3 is TGCGCCAGCAGCCAAGCCAGACTAGCGGAGAACACCGGGGAGCTGTTTTTT. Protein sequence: CASSQARLAENTGELFF.

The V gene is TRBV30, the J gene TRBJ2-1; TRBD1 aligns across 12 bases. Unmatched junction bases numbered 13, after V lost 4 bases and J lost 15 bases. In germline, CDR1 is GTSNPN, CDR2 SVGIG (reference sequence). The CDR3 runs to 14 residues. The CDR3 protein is CAWTRDRGLGNLFF. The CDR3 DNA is TGTGCCTGGACCCGGGACAGGGGGCTGGGAAATTTGTTCTTC.

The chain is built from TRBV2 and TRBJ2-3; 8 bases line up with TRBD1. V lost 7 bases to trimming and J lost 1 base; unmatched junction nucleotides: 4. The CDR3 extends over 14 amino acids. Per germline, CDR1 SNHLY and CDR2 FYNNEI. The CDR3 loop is CASNPGQGTDTQYF. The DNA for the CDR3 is TGTGCCAGCAATCCGGGACAGGGCACAGATACGCAGTATTTT.